These T cell receptor beta chains were read from a single sample in a study of blood T cell repertoires in COVID-19. The protocol was immunoSEQ multiplex PCR, while the TCRdb copy is restricted to in-frame clones and leaves out a portion. The sample lists 140,000 to 150,000 clones; under 90% were seen once. The sequencing sample was made of peripheral blood. The receptors stem from a man in his 70s who had recovered from COVID-19. CDR3s include the opening cysteine and the closing phenylalanine or tryptophan. Each record gives: D gene, J gene, clone size, V gene, CDR3 protein, CDR3 DNA. The D gene is left open where the match is weak. The size of a clone is reported for some rows only, either as once, few or many, or as a class for expanded clones.

-,TRBJ2-1,-,TRBV24-1,CATSDSRSYNEQFF,TGTGCCACCAGTGATTCGAGGAGCTACAATGAGCAGTTCTTC
TRBD1,TRBJ2-2,once,TRBV6-2/TRBV6-3,CASSFRTGYTGELFF,TGTGCCAGCAGTTTTCGGACAGGCTACACCGGGGAGCTGTTTTTT
-,TRBJ1-1,-,TRBV11-3,CASSSGGQAEAFF,TGTGCCAGCAGCTCCGGTGGTCAGGCTGAAGCTTTCTTT
TRBD1,TRBJ2-7,-,TRBV6-5,CASSPGTGDNEQYF,TGTGCCAGCAGCCCCGGGACAGGCGACAACGAGCAGTACTTC
TRBD2,TRBJ2-2,-,TRBV4-1,CASSPLLAANTGELFF,TGCGCCAGCAGTCCTTTACTAGCGGCGAACACCGGGGAGCTGTTTTTT
-,TRBJ1-4,-,TRBV4-3,CASSQDLGAGEKLFF,TGCGCCAGCAGCCAAGATTTGGGTGCGGGTGAAAAACTGTTTTTT
TRBD2,TRBJ2-2,-,TRBV7-3,CASSLPSGSSTGELFF,TGTGCCAGCAGCTTACCTAGCGGGAGTTCCACCGGGGAGCTGTTTTTT
-,TRBJ1-1,-,TRBV7-8,CASSLLQGSNTEAFF,TGTGCCAGCAGCTTATTACAGGGCTCGAACACTGAAGCTTTCTTT
-,TRBJ2-1,-,TRBV10-3,CAISVGGGGNEQFF,TGTGCCATCAGTGTGGGGGGAGGCGGTAATGAGCAGTTCTTC
TRBD2,TRBJ2-1,-,TRBV5-6,CASSTSGSSYNEQFF,TGTGCCAGCAGCACCAGCGGGAGTTCCTACAATGAGCAGTTCTTC
TRBD1,TRBJ2-7,-,TRBV3-1/TRBV3-2,CASSHQGAAYEQYF,TGTGCCAGCAGCCATCAGGGGGCGGCATACGAGCAGTACTTC
-,TRBJ1-1,-,TRBV11-2,CASISSRDLNTEAFF,TGTGCCAGCATCTCTTCCAGGGACTTGAACACTGAAGCTTTCTTT
-,TRBJ2-7,once,TRBV24-1,CATSDFDRDSYEQYF,TGTGCCACCAGTGATTTTGACAGAGACTCCTACGAGCAGTACTTC
TRBD2,TRBJ2-5,-,TRBV7-2,CASSPGGLAGGETQYF,TGTGCCAGCAGCCCTGGGGGACTAGCGGGAGGAGAGACCCAGTACTTC
TRBD1,TRBJ1-2,-,TRBV10-3,CATPKDRGHGYTF,TGTGCCACGCCCAAGGACAGGGGCCATGGCTACACCTTC
-,TRBJ1-5,-,TRBV27,CASSLNSRQPQHF,TGTGCCAGCAGTTTAAACTCCCGTCAGCCCCAGCATTTT
TRBD2,TRBJ2-5,-,TRBV3-1/TRBV3-2,CASSQDLRSGRAGETQYF,TGTGCCAGCAGCCAAGATCTCCGGAGCGGGAGGGCCGGGGAGACCCAGTACTTC
TRBD1,TRBJ2-4,-,TRBV7-2,CASSLGGAQGATSDIQYF,TGTGCCAGCAGCTTAGGGGGCGCGCAGGGGGCGACGTCGGACATTCAGTACTTC
TRBD2,TRBJ2-2,once,TRBV6-5,CASNPQREVTGELFF,TGTGCCAGCAATCCGCAGCGGGAGGTTACCGGGGAGCTGTTTTTT
TRBD1,TRBJ1-4,-,TRBV29-1,CSVIGQDEKLFF,TGCAGCGTTATTGGACAGGATGAAAAACTGTTTTTT
-,TRBJ1-2,-,TRBV27,CASSPQGRGYTF,TGTGCCAGCAGTCCCCAGGGTCGTGGCTACACCTTC
TRBD2,TRBJ2-7,-,TRBV27,CATPLSGRALEQYF,TGTGCCACCCCTCTCAGCGGGAGGGCCTTGGAGCAGTACTTC
-,TRBJ2-6,-,TRBV6-6,CASSPRFGGLAGANVLTF,TGTGCCAGCAGTCCCCGATTTGGGGGCTTAGCTGGGGCCAACGTCCTGACTTTC
TRBD2,TRBJ2-3,-,TRBV2,CASSGEGGSGVDTQYF,TGTGCCAGCAGTGGAGAGGGCGGGAGCGGGGTAGATACGCAGTATTTT
-,TRBJ2-2,-,TRBV21-1,CASSPGGSGELFF,TGTGCCAGCAGCCCAGGGGGCTCCGGGGAGCTGTTTTTT
-,TRBJ2-5,once,TRBV5-1,CASSLPLAGRETQYF,TGCGCCAGCAGCTTGCCCCTGGCAGGGCGGGAGACCCAGTACTTC
-,TRBJ1-4,-,TRBV19,CASSIENSPNEKLFF,TGTGCCAGTAGTATAGAAAACAGTCCTAATGAAAAACTGTTTTTT
TRBD1,TRBJ1-6,-,TRBV5-4,CASSLGPTGGNSPLHF,TGTGCCAGCAGCTTGGGACCCACAGGGGGCAATTCACCCCTCCACTTT
-,TRBJ2-7,-,TRBV3-1/TRBV3-2,CASSHSELAPHEQYF,TGTGCCAGCAGCCATTCGGAGCTAGCGCCCCACGAGCAGTACTTC
TRBD1,TRBJ2-1,-,TRBV29-1,CSVEVRGFGQFF,TGCAGCGTTGAAGTCAGGGGGTTCGGACAGTTCTTC
-,TRBJ2-1,-,TRBV21-1,CASSKERDSHRTSGRLRNEQFF,TGTGCCAGCAGCAAAGAAAGGGACAGCCACCGGACTAGCGGGAGATTAAGGAATGAGCAGTTCTTC
-,TRBJ2-1,-,TRBV6-6,CASSYTGSSYNEQFF,TGTGCCAGCAGTTACACAGGGAGCTCCTACAATGAGCAGTTCTTC
TRBD1,TRBJ1-3,-,TRBV5-1,CASSPLPRGSGNTIYF,TGCGCCAGCAGCCCACTCCCCAGGGGGTCTGGAAACACCATATATTTT
-,TRBJ2-7,-,TRBV19,CASSRPGETYEQYF,TGTGCCAGTAGCCGTCCTGGAGAGACCTACGAGCAGTACTTC
TRBD2,TRBJ2-1,-,TRBV3-1/TRBV3-2,CASSRLAPVGGNEQFF,TGTGCCAGCAGCCGCCTAGCGCCGGTCGGGGGGAATGAGCAGTTCTTC
-,TRBJ1-1,few,TRBV6-2/TRBV6-3,CASSLPDRVDAFF,TGTGCCAGCAGTTTACCGGACAGAGTGGATGCTTTCTTT
TRBD2,TRBJ2-5,-,TRBV4-1,CASSQTPGTRETQYF,TGCGCCAGCAGCCAGACCCCCGGGACTAGGGAGACCCAGTACTTC
-,TRBJ2-3,-,TRBV27,CASSTPGDDTQYF,TGTGCCAGCAGCACTCCAGGGGATGATACGCAGTATTTT
TRBD1,TRBJ2-7,few,TRBV4-1,CASSQDRGQGGYEQYF,TGCGCCAGCAGCCAAGATAGAGGACAGGGGGGTTACGAGCAGTACTTC
-,TRBJ2-2,-,TRBV9,CASSGSTANTGELFF,TGTGCCAGCAGCGGTAGCACCGCGAACACCGGGGAGCTGTTTTTT
-,TRBJ2-6,few,TRBV19,CASSTSTGTTRSGANVLTF,TGTGCCAGTAGTACGTCTACAGGGACAACTCGCTCTGGGGCCAACGTCCTGACTTTC
-,TRBJ1-2,-,TRBV5-5,CASSSKGTGNYGYTF,TGTGCCAGCAGCTCGAAAGGAACAGGGAACTATGGCTACACCTTC
TRBD1,TRBJ1-1,-,TRBV5-1,CASSRETGGRTEAFF,TGCGCCAGCAGCCGCGAGACAGGGGGCCGGACTGAAGCTTTCTTT
-,TRBJ1-1,-,TRBV19,CASSRGSTNTEAFF,TGTGCCAGTAGCCGCGGGTCCACTAACACTGAAGCTTTCTTT
TRBD2,TRBJ2-1,-,TRBV10-3,CAISVLLAPYNEQFF,TGTGCCATCAGTGTCCTACTAGCGCCCTACAATGAGCAGTTCTTC
-,TRBJ2-1,-,TRBV19,CASSMSVYNEQFF,TGTGCCAGTAGTATGTCAGTCTACAATGAGCAGTTCTTC
-,TRBJ2-1,-,TRBV4-3,CASSQDPFPGSNSYNEQFF,TGCGCCAGCAGCCAAGATCCTTTTCCAGGGTCAAACTCCTACAATGAGCAGTTCTTC
TRBD2,TRBJ2-1,-,TRBV11-2,CATSPPAGGGNEQFF,TGTGCCACCTCACCCCCCGCGGGAGGTGGCAATGAGCAGTTCTTC
TRBD2,TRBJ2-7,-,TRBV7-8,CASSLGTSGSYEQYF,TGTGCCAGCAGCTTAGGGACTAGCGGGAGTTACGAGCAGTACTTC
-,TRBJ2-7,-,TRBV6-5,CASSFNPQGTYEQYF,TGTGCCAGCAGTTTTAACCCACAGGGTACCTACGAGCAGTACTTC
-,TRBJ2-2,-,TRBV28,CASSLTGTGGTGELFF,TGTGCCAGCAGTTTAACCGGGACCGGAGGGACCGGGGAGCTGTTTTTT
TRBD2,TRBJ2-4,-,TRBV10-3,CAIRGGGAKNIQYF,TGTGCCATCAGAGGCGGGGGAGCCAAAAACATTCAGTACTTC
TRBD1,TRBJ2-7,-,TRBV7-2,CASSEGQGKYEQYF,TGTGCCAGCAGCGAGGGACAGGGAAAGTACGAGCAGTACTTC
TRBD1,TRBJ2-5,-,TRBV2,CASILRQGGSQETQYF,TGTGCCAGCATTCTGAGACAGGGGGGCTCCCAAGAGACCCAGTACTTC
-,TRBJ1-5,-,TRBV6-5,CASSLTGTNQPQHF,TGTGCCAGCAGTCTCACAGGGACCAATCAGCCCCAGCATTTT
-,TRBJ2-7,once,TRBV6-1,CASSEYRTLAYEQYF,TGTGCCAGCAGTGAGTACAGGACCTTAGCCTACGAGCAGTACTTC